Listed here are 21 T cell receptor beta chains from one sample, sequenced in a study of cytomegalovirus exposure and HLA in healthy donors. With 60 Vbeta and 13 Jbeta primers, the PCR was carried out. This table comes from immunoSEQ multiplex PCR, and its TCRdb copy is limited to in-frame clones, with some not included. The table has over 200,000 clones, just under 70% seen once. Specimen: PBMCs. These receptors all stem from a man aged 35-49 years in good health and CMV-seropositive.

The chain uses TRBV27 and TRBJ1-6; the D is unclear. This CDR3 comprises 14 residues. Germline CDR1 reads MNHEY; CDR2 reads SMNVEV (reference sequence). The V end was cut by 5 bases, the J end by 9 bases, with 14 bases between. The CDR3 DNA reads TGTGCCAGCAGTATCAACCCCCTAGGTTCACCCCTCCACTTT. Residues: CASSINPLGSPLHF.

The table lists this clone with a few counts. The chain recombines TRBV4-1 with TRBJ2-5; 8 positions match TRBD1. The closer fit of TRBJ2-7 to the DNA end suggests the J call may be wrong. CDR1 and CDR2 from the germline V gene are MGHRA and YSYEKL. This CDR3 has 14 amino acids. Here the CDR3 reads CASSQTQGEYEQYF. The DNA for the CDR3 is TGCGCCAGCAGCCAGACACAGGGGGAATACGAGCAGTACTTC.

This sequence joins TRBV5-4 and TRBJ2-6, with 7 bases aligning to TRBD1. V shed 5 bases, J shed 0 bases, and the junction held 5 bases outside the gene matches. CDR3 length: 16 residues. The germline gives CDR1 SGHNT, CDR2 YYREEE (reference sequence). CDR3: CASSMGQRSGANVLTF. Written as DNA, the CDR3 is TGTGCCAGCAGTATGGGACAGCGCTCTGGGGCCAACGTCCTGACTTTC.

The CDR3 nucleotides read TGTGCCAGCAGCTTAAACGGACAGGGTACCAATGAGCAGTTCTTC. This sequence encodes CASSLNGQGTNEQFF. The rearrangement links TRBV11-2 to TRBJ2-1; 8 positions match TRBD1. There are 15 residues in the CDR3. V shed 2 bases, J shed 6 bases, and the junction held 6 bases outside the gene matches. Germline V gene lookup returns CDR1 SGHAT and CDR2 FQNNGV.

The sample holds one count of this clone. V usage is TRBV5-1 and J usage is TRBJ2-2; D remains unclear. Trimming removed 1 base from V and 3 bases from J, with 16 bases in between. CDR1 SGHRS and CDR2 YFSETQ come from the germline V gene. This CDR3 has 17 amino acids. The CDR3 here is CASSLNYPPPHTGELFF. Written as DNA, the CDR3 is TGCGCCAGCAGCTTGAATTATCCTCCCCCCCACACCGGGGAGCTGTTTTTT. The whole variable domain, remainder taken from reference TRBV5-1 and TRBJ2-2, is KAGVTQTPRYLIKTRGQQVTLSCSPISGHRSVSWYQQTPGQGLQFLFEYFSETQRNKGNFPGRFSGRQFSNSRSEMNVSTLELGDSALYLCASSLNYPPPHTGELFFGEGSRLTVL.

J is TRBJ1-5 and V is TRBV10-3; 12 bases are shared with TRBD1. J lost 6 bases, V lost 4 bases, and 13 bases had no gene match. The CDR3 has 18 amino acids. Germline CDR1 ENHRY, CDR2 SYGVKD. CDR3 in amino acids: CAISGSGTGGAGGQPQHF. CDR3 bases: TGTGCCATCAGTGGTTCCGGGACAGGGGGCGCGGGGGGTCAGCCCCAGCATTTT.

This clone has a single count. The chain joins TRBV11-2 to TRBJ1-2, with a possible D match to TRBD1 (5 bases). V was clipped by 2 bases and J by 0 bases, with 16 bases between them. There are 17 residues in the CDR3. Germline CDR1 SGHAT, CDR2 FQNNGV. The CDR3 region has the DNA TGTGCCAGCAGCTTAAGGGCGTGGGGGGTAACTAACTATGGCTACACCTTC. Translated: CASSLRAWGVTNYGYTF.

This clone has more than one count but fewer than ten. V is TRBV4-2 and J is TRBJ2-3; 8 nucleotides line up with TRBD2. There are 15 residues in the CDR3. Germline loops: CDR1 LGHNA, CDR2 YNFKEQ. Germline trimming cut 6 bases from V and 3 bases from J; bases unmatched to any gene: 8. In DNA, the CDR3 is TGTGCCAGCAGGCAATCGGGGGGGGGAACAGATACGCAGTATTTT. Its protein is CASRQSGGGTDTQYF.

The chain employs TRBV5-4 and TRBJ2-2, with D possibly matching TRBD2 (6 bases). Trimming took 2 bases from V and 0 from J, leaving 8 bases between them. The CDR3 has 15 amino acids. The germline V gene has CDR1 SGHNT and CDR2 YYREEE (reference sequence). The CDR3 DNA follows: TGTGCCAGCAGCTTCGGGGGTCCGAACACCGGGGAGCTGTTTTTT. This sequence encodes CASSFGGPNTGELFF. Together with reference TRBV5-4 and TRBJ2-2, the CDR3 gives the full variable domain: ETGVTQSPTHLIKTRGQQVTLRCSSQSGHNTVSWYQQALGQGPQFIFQYYREEENGRGNFPPRFSGLQFPNYSSELNVNALELDDSALYLCASSFGGPNTGELFFGEGSRLTVL.

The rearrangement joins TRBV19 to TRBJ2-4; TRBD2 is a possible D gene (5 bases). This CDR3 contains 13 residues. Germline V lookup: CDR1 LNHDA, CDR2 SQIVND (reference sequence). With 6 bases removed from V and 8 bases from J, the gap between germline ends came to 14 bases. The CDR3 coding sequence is TGTGCCAGTAGCCTCGGCGAGGGAGACATTCAGTACTTC. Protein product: CASSLGEGDIQYF.

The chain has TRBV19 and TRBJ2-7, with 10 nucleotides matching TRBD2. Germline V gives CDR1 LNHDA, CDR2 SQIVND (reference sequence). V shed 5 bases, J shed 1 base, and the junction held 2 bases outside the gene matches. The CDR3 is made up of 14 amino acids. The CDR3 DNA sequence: TGTGCCAGTAGTGGGACTAGCGCTTCCTACGAGCAGTACTTC. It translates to CASSGTSASYEQYF.

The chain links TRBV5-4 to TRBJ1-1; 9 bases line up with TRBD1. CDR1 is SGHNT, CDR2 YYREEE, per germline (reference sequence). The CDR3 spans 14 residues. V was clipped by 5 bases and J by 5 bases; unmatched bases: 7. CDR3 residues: CASSSDRGDTEAFF. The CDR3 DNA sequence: TGTGCCAGCAGTTCGGACAGGGGAGATACTGAAGCTTTCTTT.

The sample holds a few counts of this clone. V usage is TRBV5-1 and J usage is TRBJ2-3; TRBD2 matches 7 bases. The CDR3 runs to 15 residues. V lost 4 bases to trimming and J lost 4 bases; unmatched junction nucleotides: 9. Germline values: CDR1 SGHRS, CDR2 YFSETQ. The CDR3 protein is CASSEDGRPSDTQYF. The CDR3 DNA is TGCGCCAGCAGCGAGGACGGGAGGCCCTCAGATACGCAGTATTTT.

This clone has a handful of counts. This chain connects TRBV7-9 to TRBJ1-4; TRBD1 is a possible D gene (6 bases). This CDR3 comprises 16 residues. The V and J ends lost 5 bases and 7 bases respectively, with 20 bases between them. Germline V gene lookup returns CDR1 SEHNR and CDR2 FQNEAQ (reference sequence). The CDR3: CASSPPGGRGGEKLFF. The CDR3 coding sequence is TGTGCCAGCAGCCCTCCGGGGGGCCGGGGGGGTGAAAAACTGTTTTTT.

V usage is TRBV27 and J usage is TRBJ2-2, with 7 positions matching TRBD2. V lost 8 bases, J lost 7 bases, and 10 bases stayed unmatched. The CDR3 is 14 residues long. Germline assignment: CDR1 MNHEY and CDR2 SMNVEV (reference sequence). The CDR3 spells CASRPRGRNGELFF. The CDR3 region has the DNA TGTGCCAGCCGTCCGCGGGGGAGAAACGGGGAGCTGTTTTTT.

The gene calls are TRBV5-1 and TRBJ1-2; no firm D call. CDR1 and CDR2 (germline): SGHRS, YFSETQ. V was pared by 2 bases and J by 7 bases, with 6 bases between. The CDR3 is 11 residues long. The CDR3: CASSLEGGYTF. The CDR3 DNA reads TGCGCCAGCAGCTTAGAGGGTGGCTACACCTTC.

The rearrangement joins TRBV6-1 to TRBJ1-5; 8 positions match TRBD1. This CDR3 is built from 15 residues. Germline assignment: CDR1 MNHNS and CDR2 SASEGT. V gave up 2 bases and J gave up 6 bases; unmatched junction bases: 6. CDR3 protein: CASSESQGAFQPQHF. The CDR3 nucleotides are TGTGCCAGCAGTGAATCGCAGGGGGCTTTTCAGCCCCAGCATTTT.

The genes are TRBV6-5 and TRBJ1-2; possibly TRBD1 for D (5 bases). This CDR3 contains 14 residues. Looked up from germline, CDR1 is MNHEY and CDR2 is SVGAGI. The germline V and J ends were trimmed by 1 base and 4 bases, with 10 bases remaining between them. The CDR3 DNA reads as TGTGCCAGCAGTTACTACCAGGGACTCTATGGCTACACCTTC. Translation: CASSYYQGLYGYTF.

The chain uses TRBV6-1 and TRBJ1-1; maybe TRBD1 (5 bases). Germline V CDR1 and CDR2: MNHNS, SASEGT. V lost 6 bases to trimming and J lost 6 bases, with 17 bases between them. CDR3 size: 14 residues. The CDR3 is CASSRLTDKAEAFF. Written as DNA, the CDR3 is TGTGCCAGCAGCCGTCTTACGGACAAGGCTGAAGCTTTCTTT.

CDR3 loop: CASSLGPGTVPLGAQHF. The CDR3 bases are TGCGCCAGCAGCTTGGGCCCGGGGACAGTCCCGCTCGGGGCCCAGCATTTT. The chain carries TRBV5-1 and TRBJ1-5; 7 bases are shared with TRBD1. Germline trimming cut 0 bases from V and 11 bases from J; bases unmatched to any gene: 17. CDR1 is SGHRS, CDR2 YFSETQ, per germline. The CDR3 loop spans 17 amino acids.

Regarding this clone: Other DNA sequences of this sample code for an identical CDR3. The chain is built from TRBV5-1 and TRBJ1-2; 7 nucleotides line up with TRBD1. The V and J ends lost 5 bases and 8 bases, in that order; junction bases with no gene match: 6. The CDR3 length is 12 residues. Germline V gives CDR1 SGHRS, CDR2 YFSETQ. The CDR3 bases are TGCGCCAGCAGTTCCCAGGGGGAGGGCTACACCTTC. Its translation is CASSSQGEGYTF.